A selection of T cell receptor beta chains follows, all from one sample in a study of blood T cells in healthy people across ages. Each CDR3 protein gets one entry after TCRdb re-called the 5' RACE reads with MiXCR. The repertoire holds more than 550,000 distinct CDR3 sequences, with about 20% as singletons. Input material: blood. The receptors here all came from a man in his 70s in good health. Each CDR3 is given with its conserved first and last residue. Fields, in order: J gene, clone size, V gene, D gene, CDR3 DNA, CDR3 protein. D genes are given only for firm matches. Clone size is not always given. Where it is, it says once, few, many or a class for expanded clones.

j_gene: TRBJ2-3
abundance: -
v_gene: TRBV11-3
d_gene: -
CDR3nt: TGTGCCAGCAGCTTAGTCTTCGGTGGCTCAGATACGCAGTATTTT
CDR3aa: CASSLVFGGSDTQYF

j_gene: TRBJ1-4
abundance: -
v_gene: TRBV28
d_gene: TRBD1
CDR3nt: TGTGCCAGCAGTTTGCCTGGGACAGCCAGTAATGAAAAACTGTTTTTT
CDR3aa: CASSLPGTASNEKLFF

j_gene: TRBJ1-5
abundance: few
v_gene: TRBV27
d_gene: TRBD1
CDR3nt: TGTGCCAGCAGTTTGGGGGACAGGGATCAGCCCCAGCATTTT
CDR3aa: CASSLGDRDQPQHF

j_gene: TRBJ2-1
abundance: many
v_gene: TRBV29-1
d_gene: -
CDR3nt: TGCAGCGTTGGGCGGGTACGGGATGAGCAGTTCTTC
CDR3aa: CSVGRVRDEQFF

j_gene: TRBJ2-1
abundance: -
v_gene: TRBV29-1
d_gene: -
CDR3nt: TGCAGCGTCGGTTGGGCTGCGGGTGAGCAGTTCTTC
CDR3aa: CSVGWAAGEQFF

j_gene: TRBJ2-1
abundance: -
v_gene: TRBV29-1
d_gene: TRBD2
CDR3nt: TGCAGCGTTGAATTGAGCGGGAGGGCCCCCAATGAGCAGTTCTTC
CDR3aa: CSVELSGRAPNEQFF

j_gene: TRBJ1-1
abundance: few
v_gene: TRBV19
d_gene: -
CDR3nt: TGTGCCAGTGATGACCCCCGGGGGAACACTGAAGCTTTCTTT
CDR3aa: CASDDPRGNTEAFF

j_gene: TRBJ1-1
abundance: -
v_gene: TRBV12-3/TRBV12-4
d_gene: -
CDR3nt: TGTGCCAGCAGTTATCCGGGGTGGATGAACACTGAAGCTTTCTTT
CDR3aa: CASSYPGWMNTEAFF

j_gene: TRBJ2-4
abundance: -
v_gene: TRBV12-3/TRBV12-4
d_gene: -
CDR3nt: TGTGCCAGCAGTTTAGTTCTAGATATAGCCAAAAACATTCAGTACTTC
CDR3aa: CASSLVLDIAKNIQYF

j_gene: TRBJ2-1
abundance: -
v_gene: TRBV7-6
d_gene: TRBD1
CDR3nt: TGTGCCAGCAGCCCAACAGGGGGCATGGATAATGAGCAGTTCTTC
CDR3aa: CASSPTGGMDNEQFF

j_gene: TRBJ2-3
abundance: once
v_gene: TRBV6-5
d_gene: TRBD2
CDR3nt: TGTGCCAGCAGTTCCATGGCGGGGGGAGCACATACGCAGTATTTT
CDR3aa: CASSSMAGGAHTQYF

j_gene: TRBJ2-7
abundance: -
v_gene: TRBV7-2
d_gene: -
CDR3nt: TGTGCCAGCAGCTTAGTGGGGAGTGAGATATACGAGCAGTACTTC
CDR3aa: CASSLVGSEIYEQYF

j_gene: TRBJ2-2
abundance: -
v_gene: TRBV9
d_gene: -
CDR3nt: TGTGCCAGCAGCGGGACCGCCGGAATAGGCGGGGAGCTGTTTTTT
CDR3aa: CASSGTAGIGGELFF

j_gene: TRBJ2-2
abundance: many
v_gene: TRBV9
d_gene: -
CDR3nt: TGTGCCAGCAGCGTAGAGGTAGCGCACGGGGAGCTGTTTTTT
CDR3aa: CASSVEVAHGELFF

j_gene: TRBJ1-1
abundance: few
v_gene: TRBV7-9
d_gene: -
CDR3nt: TGTGCCAGCAGCTTAACCCTCCCAGGGGACACTGAAGCTTTCTTT
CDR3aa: CASSLTLPGDTEAFF

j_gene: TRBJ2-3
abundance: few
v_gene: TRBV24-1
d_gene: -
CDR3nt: TGTGCCACCAGTGATTTGCGGTCAGATACGCAGTATTTT
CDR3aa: CATSDLRSDTQYF

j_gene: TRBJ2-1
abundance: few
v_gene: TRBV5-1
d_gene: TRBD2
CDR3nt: TGCGCCAGCAGCTATCTAGCGGGGGGGCCAGGTGAGCAGTTCTTC
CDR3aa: CASSYLAGGPGEQFF

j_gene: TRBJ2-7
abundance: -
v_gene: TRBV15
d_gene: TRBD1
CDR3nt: TGTGCCACCAGCAGTCGACAGGGGTTAGTCCGCCGGTCCTACGAGCAGTACTTC
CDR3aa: CATSSRQGLVRRSYEQYF

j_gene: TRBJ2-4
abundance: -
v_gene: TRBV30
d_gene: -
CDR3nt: TGTGCCTGGAATAAAGCGGTAGCCAAAAACATTCAGTACTTC
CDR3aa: CAWNKAVAKNIQYF

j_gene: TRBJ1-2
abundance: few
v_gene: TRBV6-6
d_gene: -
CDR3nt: TGTGCCAGCAGTTACGAGATCGGGGGCTATGGCTACACCTTC
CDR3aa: CASSYEIGGYGYTF

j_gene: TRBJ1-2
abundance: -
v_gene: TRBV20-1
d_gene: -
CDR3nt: TGCAGTGCTAGAGTCCGCGCACAGGGAGGGTATGGCTACACCTTC
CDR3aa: CSARVRAQGGYGYTF

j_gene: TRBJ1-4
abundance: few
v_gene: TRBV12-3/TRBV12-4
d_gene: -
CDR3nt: TGTGCCAGCAGTTTTCAGGGGATGAAACTGTTTTTT
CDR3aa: CASSFQGMKLFF

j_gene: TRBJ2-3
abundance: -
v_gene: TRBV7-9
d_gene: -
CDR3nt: TGTGCCAGCAGCTTAGCTGCTAGTTCCACAGATACGCAGTATTTT
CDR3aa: CASSLAASSTDTQYF

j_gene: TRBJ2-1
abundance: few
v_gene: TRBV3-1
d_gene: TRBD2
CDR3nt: TGTGCCAGCAGCCAAGGTAGCGGGGGACTCTACAATGAGCAGTTCTTC
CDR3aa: CASSQGSGGLYNEQFF

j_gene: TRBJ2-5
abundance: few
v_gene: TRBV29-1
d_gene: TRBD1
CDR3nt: TGCAGCGTCCTCCGGACAGGGCAAGAGACCCAGTACTTC
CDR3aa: CSVLRTGQETQYF